The 23 T cell receptor beta chains below come from one sample, sequenced in a study of blood T cell repertoires in COVID-19. Clones were sequenced by immunoSEQ multiplex PCR, and TCRdb holds only the in-frame ones, with some missing. This table has approximately 94,000 clones, roughly 91% appearing once. Specimen: peripheral blood. Receptors originate from an elderly woman with active COVID-19.

This sequence joins TRBV18 and TRBJ2-3; 9 bases line up with TRBD1. CDR1 and CDR2 (germline): KGHSH, LQKENI. The V gene end was trimmed by 4 bases and the J gene end by 2 bases; junction bases not matched to a gene: 4. This CDR3 is 15 amino acids long. The CDR3 nucleotides read TGTGCCAGCTCACTGGGACAGGGAAACACAGATACGCAGTATTTT. Encoded protein: CASSLGQGNTDTQYF. Full variable domain (remainder filled in from reference TRBV18 and TRBJ2-3): NAGVMQNPRHLVRRRGQEARLRCSPMKGHSHVYWYRQLPEEGLKFMVYLQKENIIDESGMPKERFSAEFPKEGPSILRIQQVVRGDSAAYFCASSLGQGNTDTQYFGPGTRLTVL.

J is TRBJ2-7 and V is TRBV18; D gene ambiguous. The CDR3 has 12 amino acids. Trimming removed 5 bases at V and 3 bases at J, with 8 bases between. Germline V CDR1 and CDR2: KGHSH, LQKENI. The DNA of the CDR3 is TGTGCCAGCTCAGAGAAATACTACGAGCAGTACTTC. Protein sequence: CASSEKYYEQYF.

This CDR3 is CASSPGDRAGAYNEQFF. CDR3 nucleotides: TGTGCCAGCTCACCTGGGGACAGGGCCGGGGCTTACAATGAGCAGTTCTTC. The chain uses TRBV18 and TRBJ2-1, with 9 bases matching TRBD1. Germline-derived CDR1 and CDR2 are KGHSH and LQKENI. There are 17 residues in the CDR3. V lost 3 bases, J lost 4 bases, and 10 bases stayed unmatched.

The rearrangement joins TRBV7-6 to TRBJ2-2; TRBD2 aligns across 9 bases. Germline V gene lookup returns CDR1 SGHVS and CDR2 FNYEAQ. The CDR3 spans 17 residues. Trimming cost V 5 bases and J 4 bases; bases outside gene matches: 11. The chain's CDR3 is CASSPHGAGGLTGELFF. CDR3 coding DNA: TGTGCCAGCAGCCCACATGGGGCGGGAGGGCTCACCGGGGAGCTGTTTTTT.

A note on this clone: Additional DNA sequences in this sample encode the identical CDR3. The J gene is TRBJ2-3, the V gene TRBV7-2, with TRBD2 identical over 11 bases. Trimming took 3 bases from V and 0 from J; bases not matched to a gene: 2. The CDR3 length is 16 residues. In germline, CDR1 is SGHTA, CDR2 FQGNSA. CDR3: CASSLGLAESTDTQYF. CDR3 bases: TGTGCCAGCAGCTTGGGACTAGCGGAGAGCACAGATACGCAGTATTTT.

This chain uses TRBV30 with TRBJ2-2; D gene ambiguous. Germline V lookup: CDR1 GTSNPN, CDR2 SVGIG (reference sequence). The CDR3 runs 13 residues. V lost 1 base to trimming and J lost 7 bases, with 10 bases between them. The CDR3 coding sequence is TGTGCCTGGAGTGAACTTATACGCGGGGAGCTGTTTTTT. It codes for CAWSELIRGELFF. Variable domain in full (rest from reference TRBV30 and TRBJ2-2): SQTIHQWPATLVQPVGSPLSLECTVEGTSNPNLYWYRQAAGRGLQLLFYSVGIGQISSEVPQNLSASRPQDRQFILSSKKLLLSDSGFYLCAWSELIRGELFFGEGSRLTVL.

In its sample, this clone was seen a few times. The chain has TRBV6-6 and TRBJ2-3, with TRBD2 identical over 9 bases. Germline V gene sequence: CDR1 MNHNY, CDR2 SVGAGI (reference sequence). The CDR3 is made up of 16 amino acids. Trimming at V came to 7 bases and at J to 0 bases, leaving 8 bases not matched to a gene. The CDR3 loop is CASKLSGRTSTDTQYF. CDR3 sequence (DNA): TGTGCCAGCAAACTGAGCGGGAGGACTAGCACAGATACGCAGTATTTT.

This clone was found once. V usage is TRBV7-2 and J usage is TRBJ1-5; D may be TRBD1 (6 bases). Germline values: CDR1 SGHTA, CDR2 FQGNSA. V was shortened by 3 bases and J by 3 bases, with 18 bases between the two germline ends. CDR3 length: 17 residues. CDR3 residues: CASSFGPGGRDNQPQHF. The CDR3 DNA sequence: TGTGCCAGCAGCTTTGGGCCGGGGGGGCGCGACAATCAGCCCCAGCATTTT.

V usage is TRBV15 and J usage is TRBJ2-7, with a tentative D call TRBD1 (5 bases). Germline V gene lookup returns CDR1 LNHNV and CDR2 YYDKDF (reference sequence). Trimming shortened V by 1 base and J by 5 bases, and 18 bases separated the two germline ends. The CDR3 has 16 amino acids. CDR3 in amino acids: CATSRGGRWADHEQYF. CDR3 in DNA: TGTGCCACCAGCAGAGGGGGCAGGTGGGCAGACCACGAGCAGTACTTC.

The chain combines TRBV9 with TRBJ2-3; 8 bases align to TRBD2. Germline V CDR1 and CDR2: SGDLS, YYNGEE. The J segment lost 1 base and the V segment lost 3 bases, leaving 7 bases of the junction unmatched. This CDR3 comprises 16 residues. The CDR3 is CASSGLSTSGTDTQYF. The CDR3 bases are TGTGCCAGCAGCGGCCTGTCGACTAGCGGCACAGATACGCAGTATTTT. Filled out from reference TRBV9 and TRBJ2-3, the complete variable domain reads DSGVTQTPKHLITATGQRVTLRCSPRSGDLSVYWYQQSLDQGLQFLIQYYNGEERAKGNILERFSAQQFPDLHSELNLSSLELGDSALYFCASSGLSTSGTDTQYFGPGTRLTVL.

The chain couples TRBV9 to TRBJ1-4, with D maybe TRBD1 (6 bases). The germline V and J ends were trimmed by 3 bases and 6 bases, with 18 bases remaining between them. Germline CDR1 is SGDLS and CDR2 is YYNGEE. The CDR3 runs 16 residues. CDR3 nucleotide sequence: TGTGCCAGCAGCGCAGCCTCCGGGACACAAGATGAAAAACTGTTTTTT. Translating gives CASSAASGTQDEKLFF.

The gene calls are TRBV11-2 and TRBJ1-6; 7 nucleotides align to TRBD1. The germline V gene encodes CDR1 SGHAT and CDR2 FQNNGV. The CDR3 contains 14 residues. V gave up 6 bases and J gave up 8 bases; unmatched junction bases: 7. The CDR3 loop reads CASRHTGEDSPLHF. DNA of the CDR3: TGTGCCAGCAGACATACAGGGGAAGATTCACCCCTCCACTTT.

A single count supports this clone. This chain connects TRBV19 to TRBJ2-3; 7 bases fit TRBD1. Trimming removed 5 bases from V and 4 bases from J; junction bases left unmatched: 12. The germline V gene encodes CDR1 LNHDA and CDR2 SQIVND (reference sequence). CDR3 length: 16 residues. The CDR3: CASSARQGNVADTQYF. CDR3 in DNA: TGTGCCAGTAGTGCGAGACAGGGTAACGTCGCAGATACGCAGTATTTT.

In this sample, this clone turned up a few times. V and J are TRBV3-1 (or the pseudogene TRBV3-2) and TRBJ2-2, with 8 nucleotides matching TRBD2. This CDR3 is 16 amino acids long. Trimming cost V 1 base and J 6 bases; bases outside gene matches: 7. The germline V gene encodes CDR1 LGHDT and CDR2 YNNKEL (reference sequence). The CDR3 bases are TGTGCCAGCAGCCAAGGCCTAGCGGGTTTAGCCGGGGAGCTGTTTTTT. Its translation is CASSQGLAGLAGELFF.

This rearrangement joins TRBV5-6 to TRBJ2-3; D is unclear. V lost 4 bases, J lost 0 bases, and 12 bases lay in between. Germline CDR1 reads SGHDT; CDR2 reads YYEEEE. The CDR3 length is 15 residues. In DNA form, the CDR3 reads TGTGCCAGCAGCCCAGGTTATGTTAGCACAGATACGCAGTATTTT. Translation gives CASSPGYVSTDTQYF.

CDR3 in DNA: TGTGCCAGCAGCGGGGGGACTAGACCTTACAATGAGCAGTTCTTC. Translation gives CASSGGTRPYNEQFF. This sequence joins TRBV9 and TRBJ2-1, with TRBD2 matching over 8 bases. Germline V gives CDR1 SGDLS, CDR2 YYNGEE. The CDR3 extends over 15 amino acids. V gave up 3 bases and J gave up 4 bases; unmatched junction bases: 6.

The rearrangement uses TRBV18 and TRBJ2-5; no reliable D call. The germline CDR1 and CDR2 sequences are KGHSH and LQKENI. V was shortened by 3 bases and J by 5 bases, with 13 bases between the two germline ends. The CDR3 runs to 14 residues. CDR3 sequence: CASSPPDTSETQYF. The CDR3, as DNA: TGTGCCAGCTCACCTCCCGACACCTCGGAGACCCAGTACTTC.

The V and J genes are TRBV6-1 and TRBJ1-2; tentatively, D is TRBD1 (5 bases). Germline loops: CDR1 MNHNS, CDR2 SASEGT. V shed 2 bases and J shed 2 bases, with 9 bases lying between them. The CDR3 is made up of 14 amino acids. CDR3 loop: CASSEMQGNYGYTF. The CDR3 DNA reads TGTGCCAGCAGTGAAATGCAGGGAAACTATGGCTACACCTTC.

This clone was found once. The CDR3 region has the DNA TGTGCCTGGAGTCCCATTCAGGGACTACTCAATGAGCAGTTCTTC. As protein: CAWSPIQGLLNEQFF. The chain recombines TRBV30 with TRBJ2-1, with 7 bases identical to TRBD2. The V gene end was trimmed by 2 bases and the J gene end by 6 bases; junction bases not matched to a gene: 10. Per germline, CDR1 GTSNPN and CDR2 SVGIG (reference sequence). This CDR3 has 15 residues.

V gene TRBV19 combines with J gene TRBJ2-5, with D tentatively TRBD2 (6 bases). The CDR3 runs 15 residues. CDR1 LNHDA and CDR2 SQIVND come from the germline V gene (reference sequence). Trimming pared 2 bases from V and 5 bases from J, leaving 15 bases between. CDR3 amino acids: CASSITSSRVETQYF. The CDR3 DNA reads as TGTGCCAGTAGTATAACTAGCTCTAGGGTGGAGACCCAGTACTTC.

V usage is TRBV5-1 and J usage is TRBJ2-5, with D unresolved. The CDR3 sequence is 14 residues long. The germline CDR1 and CDR2 sequences are SGHRS and YFSETQ. V lost 2 bases to trimming and J lost 4 bases, with 12 bases between them. CDR3 sequence (DNA): TGCGCCAGCAGCTTCGCGGCGACCAGAGAGACCCAGTACTTC. Translation: CASSFAATRETQYF.

V gene TRBV12-5 combines with J gene TRBJ2-2, with 13 bases matching TRBD2. Germline trimming cut 4 bases from V and 5 bases from J; bases unmatched to any gene: 7. Germline lookup yields CDR1 LGHNT and CDR2 FRNRAP. The CDR3 contains 17 residues. The CDR3 DNA reads TGTGCTAGTGGTTCCTCGACTAGCGGGAGGTTGACCGGGGAGCTGTTTTTT. This sequence encodes CASGSSTSGRLTGELFF.

The chain joins TRBV5-1 to TRBJ2-3, with D possibly matching TRBD2 (5 bases). In germline, CDR1 is SGHRS, CDR2 YFSETQ. With 5 bases removed from V and 0 bases from J, the gap between germline ends came to 10 bases. This CDR3 has 14 amino acids. CDR3: CASSFGLSTDTQYF. The CDR3 DNA is TGCGCCAGCAGTTTCGGACTGAGCACAGATACGCAGTATTTT.